This T cell receptor beta chain is drawn from a study of blood T cell repertoires in COVID-19. As regards this clone: Compared with germline, one end of the junction differs, possibly owing to a read error.

The assay was immunoSEQ multiplex PCR, and TCRdb's table has in-frame clones only and misses some. The sample lists over 250,000 clones; approximately 90% were seen once. The CDR3 consists of 16 residues. CDR1 SSHAT and CDR2 FNYEAQ come from the germline V gene (reference sequence). Individuals drawn from around 25 US areas were about 18 to 100 years old. Material for sequencing was PBMCs or T cells enriched from blood (not recorded which). The chain couples TRBV7-7 to TRBJ1-4; perhaps TRBD1 as D (5 bases). This sequence was found in a woman aged 55-70 years in a cohort exposed to, infected with or recovered from COVID-19 (not recorded which). CDR3 protein: CASSPAGASANEKLFF. Written as DNA, the CDR3 is TGTGCTAGCAGCCCTGCTGGGGCATCTGCTAATGAAAAACTGTTTTTT. The full variable domain, completed using reference TRBV7-7 and TRBJ1-4, is GAGVSQSPRYKVTKRGQDVTLRCDPISSHATLYWYQQALGQGPEFLTYFNYEAQPDKSGLPSDRFSAERPEGSISTLTIQRTEQRDSAMYRCASSPAGASANEKLFFGSGTQLSVL.